This T cell receptor beta chain was recovered during a study of T cells of healthy individuals. V was trimmed by 0 bases and J by 2 bases, leaving 12 bases between them. The germline gives CDR1 LGHNA, CDR2 YSLEER. CDR3 length: 16 residues. TCRdb re-called the 5' RACE reads with MiXCR, one entry per CDR3 protein. The table shows about 53,000 distinct CDR3 sequences, with roughly 14% occurring only once. This clonotype was counted only a few times. The V and J genes are TRBV4-3 and TRBJ2-3; maybe TRBD2 (6 bases). The receptor comes from a human donor in good health. In nucleotides, the CDR3 is TGCGCCAGCAGCCAAGATTCCGGGAGCTCCACAGATACGCAGTATTTT. The encoded protein is CASSQDSGSSTDTQYF.